These T cell receptor beta chains were read from a single sample in a study of OX40 agonist ivuxolimab in advanced cancers. The method was immunoSEQ multiplex PCR; TCRdb's version includes in-frame clones alone and lacks a portion of them. The sample records approximately 62,000 clones, 88% being singletons. The material was CD4+ or CD8+ T cells sorted from blood, obtained in a trial of the OX40 agonist ivuxolimab. Source of these receptors: an adult with an advanced solid tumor such as melanoma, head and neck, liver or kidney cancer. CDR3s include the opening cysteine and the closing phenylalanine or tryptophan. The order of the fields is clone size, J gene, V gene, D gene, CDR3 protein, CDR3 DNA. A D gene is named only where the DNA matches it firmly. The size of a clone is reported for some rows only, either as once, few or many, or as a class for expanded clones.

. TRBJ1-5 TRBV15 TRBD1 CATSGRTGNNQPQHF TGTGCCACCAGCGGGCGGACAGGGAACAATCAGCCCCAGCATTTT
. TRBJ1-1 TRBV18 . CASSPLADTEAFF TGTGCCAGCTCACCCCTCGCGGACACTGAAGCTTTCTTT
. TRBJ1-2 TRBV14 . CASSQDRYRLDYGYTF TGTGCCAGCAGCCAAGATAGGTACAGGTTGGACTATGGCTACACCTTC
. TRBJ2-4 TRBV6-5 . CASSYDREGAKNIQYF TGTGCCAGCAGTTACGACAGGGAGGGGGCCAAAAACATTCAGTACTTC
. TRBJ2-7 TRBV7-9 TRBD2 CASRPGTSDYEQYF TGTGCCAGCAGACCCGGGACTAGCGACTACGAGCAGTACTTC
. TRBJ1-1 TRBV6-4 . CASSAEVSTEAFF TGTGCCAGCAGTGCGGAGGTGAGCACTGAAGCTTTCTTT
. TRBJ2-2 TRBV11-2 . CASSEGQAGELFF TGTGCCAGCAGCGAAGGTCAGGCCGGGGAGCTGTTTTTT
. TRBJ1-1 TRBV28 . CASCQETNEAFF TGTGCCAGCTGCCAGGAAACCAATGAAGCTTTCTTT
once TRBJ2-7 TRBV6-5 . CASIYPGAGYEQYF TGTGCCAGCATTTATCCGGGAGCTGGCTACGAGCAGTACTTC
once TRBJ1-1 TRBV11-2 TRBD1 CASSSRDRVVAFF TGTGCCAGCAGCTCCCGGGACAGGGTTGTAGCTTTCTTT
. TRBJ2-4 TRBV28 . CAISQVIAKNIQYF TGTGCCATCTCACAGGTGATAGCCAAAAACATTCAGTACTTC
. TRBJ1-3 TRBV28 . CASSLGGSPGNTIYF TGTGCCAGCAGTTTAGGGGGTAGCCCTGGAAACACCATATATTTT
few TRBJ2-2 TRBV2 . CARGSGTTNTGELFF TGTGCCAGAGGGTCCGGGACGACGAACACCGGGGAGCTGTTTTTT
few TRBJ1-1 TRBV18 . CASSPDGWVAFF TGTGCCAGCTCCCCCGACGGGTGGGTCGCTTTCTTT
. TRBJ2-3 TRBV6-5 TRBD1 CASSDRGRTDTQYF TGTGCCAGCAGCGACAGGGGACGCACAGATACGCAGTATTTT
. TRBJ1-1 TRBV29-1 . CSEGRGTTEAFF TGCAGCGAGGGGAGGGGGACTACTGAAGCTTTCTTT
once TRBJ1-5 TRBV7-8 TRBD1 CASSSETGVINQPQHF TGTGCCAGCAGTTCCGAGACAGGGGTTATAAATCAGCCCCAGCATTTT
. TRBJ2-7 TRBV9 . CASSVGNYYEQYF TGTGCCAGCAGCGTAGGGAACTACTACGAGCAGTACTTC
few TRBJ1-5 TRBV18 . CASSPLANSNQPQHF TGTGCCAGCTCACCACTCGCCAATAGCAATCAGCCCCAGCATTTT
. TRBJ2-3 TRBV6-5 . CASSKGPIGRYTQYF TGTGCCAGCAGTAAAGGGCCAATCGGCCGGTATACGCAGTATTTT
. TRBJ2-1 TRBV19 . CASSLPGRPPNEQFF TGTGCCAGTAGCCTTCCGGGTCGCCCCCCGAATGAGCAGTTCTTC
. TRBJ2-6 TRBV9 TRBD2 CASSSRPTSAGANVLTF TGTGCCAGCAGCTCGCGCCCTACTAGCGCTGGGGCCAACGTCCTGACTTTC
. TRBJ2-1 TRBV28 TRBD2 CASSLELAGVYNEQFF TGTGCCAGCAGTTTAGAACTAGCGGGAGTCTACAATGAGCAGTTCTTC
. TRBJ2-2 TRBV5-4 . CASSLTTNTGELFF TGTGCCAGCAGCCTAACAACGAACACCGGGGAGCTGTTTTTT
. TRBJ1-3 TRBV7-8 . CASSLDLSSGNTIYF TGTGCCAGCAGCTTAGACTTAAGCTCTGGAAACACCATATATTTT
. TRBJ1-2 TRBV19 . CASSMSPIANYGYTF TGTGCCAGTAGTATGTCCCCTATAGCTAACTATGGCTACACCTTC
. TRBJ1-2 TRBV7-6 TRBD1 CASSLDPQGVIGYTF TGTGCCAGCAGCTTAGACCCACAGGGGGTAATTGGCTACACCTTC
. TRBJ2-5 TRBV5-6 . CASSLLEETQYF TGTGCCAGCAGCTTGTTAGAGGAGACCCAGTACTTC
. TRBJ1-2 TRBV7-9 . CATTDKARTNYGYTF TGTGCCACCACGGACAAAGCTCGAACTAACTATGGCTACACCTTC
once TRBJ2-6 TRBV10-2 TRBD2 CASSASGATSGANVLTF TGCGCCAGCAGCGCTAGCGGGGCTACCTCTGGGGCCAACGTCCTGACTTTC
. TRBJ2-1 TRBV27 . CASSGTRVRNEQFF TGTGCCAGTTCCGGGACCCGGGTCCGCAATGAGCAGTTCTTC
. TRBJ2-5 TRBV5-4 TRBD2 CASSSSGLAGETQYF TGTGCCAGCAGCTCCTCGGGACTAGCGGGAGAGACCCAGTACTTC
. TRBJ2-6 TRBV5-1 . CASSVTRTSQTGANVLTF TGCGCCAGCAGCGTAACTCGGACCTCTCAGACTGGGGCCAACGTCCTGACTTTC
. TRBJ1-1 TRBV27 . CASTSWGLNTEAFF TGTGCCAGCACCTCCTGGGGTTTGAACACTGAAGCTTTCTTT
. TRBJ2-5 TRBV4-3 TRBD1 CASSQQLQGETQYF TGCGCCAGCAGCCAACAGTTACAGGGGGAGACCCAGTACTTC
. TRBJ1-4 TRBV7-2 . CASSLTGKEKLFF TGTGCCAGCAGCTTAACAGGGAAAGAAAAACTGTTTTTT
. TRBJ2-7 TRBV6-5 . CASSFAPGEQYF TGTGCCAGCAGTTTCGCTCCTGGCGAGCAGTACTTC
. TRBJ2-3 TRBV11-2 . CASSLDLTDTQYF TGTGCCAGCAGCTTAGATCTGACAGATACGCAGTATTTT
. TRBJ2-7 TRBV29-1 TRBD2 CSAGLAGALYEQYF TGCAGCGCTGGACTAGCGGGGGCTCTCTACGAGCAGTACTTC
. TRBJ2-7 TRBV6-5 TRBD2 CASRSSGSPYEQYF TGTGCCAGCAGGAGTAGCGGGAGCCCCTACGAGCAGTACTTC
. TRBJ1-3 TRBV19 . CASSIPGGSGNTIYF TGTGCCAGTAGTATTCCGGGGGGCTCTGGAAACACCATATATTTT
once TRBJ2-1 TRBV6-5 . CASSSSLYNEQFF TGTGCCAGCAGTTCGAGCCTTTACAATGAGCAGTTCTTC
. TRBJ1-1 TRBV28 . CASRTHVNTEAFF TGTGCCAGCAGAACACACGTGAACACTGAAGCTTTCTTT
. TRBJ1-2 TRBV6-5 TRBD1 CASSYSRGQYYGYTF TGTGCCAGCAGTTACTCGAGGGGACAGTACTATGGCTACACCTTC
. TRBJ2-3 TRBV7-2 . CASSLGAGRDTQYF TGTGCCAGCAGCTTAGGCGCAGGAAGAGATACGCAGTATTTT
. TRBJ2-1 TRBV12-5 . CASGPDSTSSYNEQFF TGTGCTAGTGGTCCGGATTCGACGAGCTCCTACAATGAGCAGTTCTTC